A selection of T cell receptor beta chains follows, all from one sample in a study of Graves' ophthalmopathy and Graves' hyperthyroidism. TCRdb reanalysed the multiplex PCR reads using MiXCR and keeps one entry per CDR3 protein. The data show 200,000 to 250,000 distinct CDR3 sequences, with around a fifth seen just once and 35% to 55% held by the top ten. The sequenced sample was peripheral blood. These receptors were collected from a woman aged 50 to 60 with Graves' ophthalmopathy. Each CDR3 is given with its conserved first and last residue. D genes are given only for firm matches. Rows give clone size only sometimes, using once, few, many, or a class for an expanded clone.

size | J | V | D | CDR3 | DNA
many | TRBJ2-4 | TRBV15 | . | CATSGETLAKNIQYF | TGTGCCACCAGTGGTGAGACGCTAGCCAAAAACATTCAGTACTTC
many | TRBJ1-2 | TRBV9 | . | CASSVVGDTVGYTF | TGTGCCAGCAGCGTAGTGGGGGACACGGTTGGCTACACCTTC
many | TRBJ2-2 | TRBV10-2 | TRBD2 | CASSLTPGGFGTGELFF | TGCGCCAGCAGTCTGACTCCGGGGGGGTTTGGGACCGGGGAGCTGTTTTTT
few | TRBJ1-2 | TRBV27 | . | CASSLAGHSGGYTF | TGTGCCAGCAGTTTAGCAGGGCATAGTGGTGGCTACACCTTC
few | TRBJ1-1 | TRBV7-2 | TRBD1 | CASSIQGIIEAFF | TGTGCCAGCAGCATACAGGGGATCATCGAAGCTTTCTTT
many | TRBJ2-7 | TRBV5-1 | TRBD2 | CASSLGGGRNEQYF | TGCGCCAGCAGCCTTGGCGGGGGGCGGAACGAGCAGTACTTC
few | TRBJ1-1 | TRBV6-5 | . | CASSYSGGDNTEAFF | TGTGCCAGCAGTTACTCCGGGGGGGACAACACTGAAGCTTTCTTT
many | TRBJ1-2 | TRBV27 | TRBD1 | CASSNRDRSAGYTF | TGTGCCAGCAGTAACAGGGACAGGTCTGCCGGCTACACCTTC
. | TRBJ1-1 | TRBV12-3/TRBV12-4 | TRBD1 | CASSLTGGEGTEAFF | TGTGCCAGCAGCTTAACAGGGGGTGAGGGCACTGAAGCTTTCTTT
. | TRBJ2-2 | TRBV6-1 | . | CASGKLGFTGELFF | TGTGCCAGCGGAAAGCTAGGTTTCACCGGGGAGCTGTTTTTT
. | TRBJ2-5 | TRBV28 | . | CATRGAGNQETQYF | TGTGCCACCAGAGGGGCGGGGAATCAGGAGACCCAGTACTTC
. | TRBJ1-5 | TRBV12-3/TRBV12-4 | . | CASTKDWGGQPQHF | TGTGCCAGCACTAAAGATTGGGGGGGGCAGCCCCAGCATTTT
few | TRBJ2-2 | TRBV6-5 | . | CASSYRGGELFF | TGTGCCAGCAGTTACCGGGGCGGGGAGCTGTTTTTT
. | TRBJ1-2 | TRBV6-2/TRBV6-3 | TRBD1 | CASRLNRGANYGYTF | TGTGCCAGCAGACTAAACAGGGGAGCTAACTATGGCTACACCTTC
many | TRBJ1-6 | TRBV30 | . | CAWTRRYSPLHF | TGTGCCTGGACCCGACGGTATTCACCCCTCCACTTT
. | TRBJ2-7 | TRBV2 | TRBD2 | CASRPTSGRNEQYF | TGTGCCAGCAGGCCGACTAGCGGGAGGAACGAGCAGTACTTC